This record covers a single T cell receptor (beta chain). The antigen is undetermined. The data were taken from a study of cytomegalovirus exposure and HLA in healthy donors. Background on the study: Inside one of the first data releases sat some 85 million unique TCRs taken from HLA-typed donors.

PCR involved 60 Vbeta and 13 Jbeta primers. Profiling relied on immunoSEQ multiplex PCR, and the TCRdb table lists in-frame clones only, not all of them. The data contain 100,000 or so clones, 77% of them singletons. Overall study results and limits: Researchers counted about 150 TCR beta chains as cytomegalovirus-associated. Further analysis was carried out later, and it showed several of the most significant clusters appearing linked to common viral pathogens. According to an earlier analysis, most TCR beta V segments yielded productive rearrangements about 87% or about 30% of the time.

The CDR3 has 15 amino acids. CDR1 SGDLS and CDR2 YYNGEE come from the germline V gene. J gave up 6 bases and V 2 bases, and 5 bases lay outside the gene matches. Material: PBMCs. The clonotype was recovered from a woman aged 40 to 49 in good health and CMV-seronegative. The chain is built from TRBV9 and TRBJ2-2, with 9 bases aligning to TRBD1. CDR3 loop: CASSVRTGASGELFF. The CDR3 DNA reads TGTGCCAGCAGCGTGCGGACAGGGGCGTCCGGGGAGCTGTTTTTT.